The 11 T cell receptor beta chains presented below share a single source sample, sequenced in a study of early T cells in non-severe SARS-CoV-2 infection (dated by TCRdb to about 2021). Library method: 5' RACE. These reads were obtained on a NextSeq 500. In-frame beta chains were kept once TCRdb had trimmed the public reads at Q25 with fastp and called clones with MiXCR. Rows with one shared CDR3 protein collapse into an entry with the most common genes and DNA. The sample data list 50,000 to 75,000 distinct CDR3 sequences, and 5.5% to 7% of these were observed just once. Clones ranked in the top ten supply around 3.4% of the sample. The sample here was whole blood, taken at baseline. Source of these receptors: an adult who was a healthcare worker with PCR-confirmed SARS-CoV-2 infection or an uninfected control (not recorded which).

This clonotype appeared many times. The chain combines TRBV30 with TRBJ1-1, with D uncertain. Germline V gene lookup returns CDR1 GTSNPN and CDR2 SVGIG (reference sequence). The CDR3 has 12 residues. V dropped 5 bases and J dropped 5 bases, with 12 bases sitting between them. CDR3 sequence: CAWLNPGTEAFF. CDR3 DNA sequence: TGTGCCTGGTTAAACCCGGGGACTGAAGCTTTCTTT.

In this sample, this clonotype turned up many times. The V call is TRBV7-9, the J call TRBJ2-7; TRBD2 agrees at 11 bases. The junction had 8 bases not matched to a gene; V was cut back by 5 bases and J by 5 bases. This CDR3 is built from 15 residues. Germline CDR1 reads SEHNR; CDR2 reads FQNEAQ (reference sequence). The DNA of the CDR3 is TGTGCCAGCAGCACCACTAGCGGGAGTAAGGACGAGCAGTACTTC. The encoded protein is CASSTTSGSKDEQYF.

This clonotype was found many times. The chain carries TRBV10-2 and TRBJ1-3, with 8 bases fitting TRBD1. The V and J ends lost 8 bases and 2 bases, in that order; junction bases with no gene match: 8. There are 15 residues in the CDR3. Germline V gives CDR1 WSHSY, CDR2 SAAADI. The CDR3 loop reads CASAIGTGPGNTIYF. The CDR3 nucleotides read TGCGCCAGCGCGATAGGGACAGGCCCTGGAAACACCATATATTTT.

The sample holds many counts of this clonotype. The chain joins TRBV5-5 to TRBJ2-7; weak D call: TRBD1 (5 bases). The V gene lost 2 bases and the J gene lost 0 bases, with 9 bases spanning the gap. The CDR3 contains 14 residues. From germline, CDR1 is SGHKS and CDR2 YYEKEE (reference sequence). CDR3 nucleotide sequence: TGTGCCAGCAGCTTTGGGGCCACCTCCTACGAGCAGTACTTC. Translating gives CASSFGATSYEQYF.

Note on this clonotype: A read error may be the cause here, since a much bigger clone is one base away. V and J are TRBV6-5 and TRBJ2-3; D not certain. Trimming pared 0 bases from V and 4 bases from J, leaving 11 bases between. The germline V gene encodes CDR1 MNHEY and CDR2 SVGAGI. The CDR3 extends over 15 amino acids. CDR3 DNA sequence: TGTGCCAGCAGTTACTCTCGGTTATCGGCAGATACGCAGTATTTT. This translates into CASSYSRLSADTQYF.

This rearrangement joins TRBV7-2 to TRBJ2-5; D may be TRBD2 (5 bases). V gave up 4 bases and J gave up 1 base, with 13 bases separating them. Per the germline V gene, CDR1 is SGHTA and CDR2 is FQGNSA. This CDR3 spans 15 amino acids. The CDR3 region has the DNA TGTGCCAGCAGCTCATATAGCGCACGCCAAGAGACCCAGTACTTC. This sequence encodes CASSSYSARQETQYF.

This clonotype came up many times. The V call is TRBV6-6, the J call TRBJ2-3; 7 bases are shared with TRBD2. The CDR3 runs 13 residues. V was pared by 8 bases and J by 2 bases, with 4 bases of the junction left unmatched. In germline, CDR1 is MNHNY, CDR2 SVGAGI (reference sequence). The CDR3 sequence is CASDSGYTDTQYF. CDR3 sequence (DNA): TGTGCCAGCGATAGCGGGTACACAGATACGCAGTATTTT.

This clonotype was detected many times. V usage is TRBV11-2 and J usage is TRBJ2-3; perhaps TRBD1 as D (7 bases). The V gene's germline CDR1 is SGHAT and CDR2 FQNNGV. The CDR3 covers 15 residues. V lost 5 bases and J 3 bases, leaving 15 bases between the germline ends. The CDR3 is CASSRRGERTDTQYF. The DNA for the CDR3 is TGTGCCAGCAGCCGCAGGGGGGAGAGGACAGATACGCAGTATTTT.

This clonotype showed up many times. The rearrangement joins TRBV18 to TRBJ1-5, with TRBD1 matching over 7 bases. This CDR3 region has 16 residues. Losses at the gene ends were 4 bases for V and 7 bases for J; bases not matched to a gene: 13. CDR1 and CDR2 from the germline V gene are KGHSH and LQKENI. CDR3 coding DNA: TGTGCCAGCTCACTCAACCTCGGACAGGCTAGCCAGCCCCAGCATTTT. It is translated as CASSLNLGQASQPQHF.

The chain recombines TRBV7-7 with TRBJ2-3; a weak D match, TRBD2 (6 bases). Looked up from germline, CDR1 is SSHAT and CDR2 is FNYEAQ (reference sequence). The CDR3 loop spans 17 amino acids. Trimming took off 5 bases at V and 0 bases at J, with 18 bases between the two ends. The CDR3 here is CASSPAGGERSTDTQYF. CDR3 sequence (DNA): TGTGCCAGCAGCCCGGCCGGGGGAGAGCGGAGCACAGATACGCAGTATTTT.

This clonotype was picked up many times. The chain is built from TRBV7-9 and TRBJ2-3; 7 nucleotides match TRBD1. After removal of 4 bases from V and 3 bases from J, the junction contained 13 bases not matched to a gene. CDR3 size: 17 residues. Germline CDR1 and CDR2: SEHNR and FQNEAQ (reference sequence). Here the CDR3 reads CASSSEINRGLTDTQYF. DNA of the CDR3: TGTGCCAGCAGCTCCGAAATAAACAGGGGTCTAACAGATACGCAGTATTTT.